The present T cell receptor (beta chain) was sequenced within a study of blood T cell repertoires in COVID-19. Background on the study: Acute-phase and convalescent COVID-19 samples originated in the United States, Italy and Spain. From T cells, B-cell-depleted T cells, or PBMCs came the material, which was cDNA or gDNA.

As originally analysed: Reference gene primer amplification in the assay estimated nucleated cell counts. Here immunoSEQ multiplex PCR was the method, and the copy in TCRdb shows in-frame clones only, minus some. V, J and clone size are those of that table, while D and trimming were read from the DNA. The sample includes more than 85,000 clones, 81% seen only once; the top ten take approximately 4%. The CDR3 runs to 15 residues. Germline trimming cut 10 bases from V and 4 bases from J; bases unmatched to any gene: 5. Germline assignment: CDR1 LNHDA and CDR2 SQIVND (reference sequence). This chain links TRBV19 with TRBJ2-3; TRBD2 matches at 16 bases. The TCR sequence derives from a man aged 55 to 70 with acute or convalescent COVID-19. Sequenced material: peripheral blood. CDR3 amino acids: CATTGLAGGADTQYF. CDR3 coding DNA: TGTGCCACCACGGGACTAGCGGGAGGGGCAGATACGCAGTATTTT.